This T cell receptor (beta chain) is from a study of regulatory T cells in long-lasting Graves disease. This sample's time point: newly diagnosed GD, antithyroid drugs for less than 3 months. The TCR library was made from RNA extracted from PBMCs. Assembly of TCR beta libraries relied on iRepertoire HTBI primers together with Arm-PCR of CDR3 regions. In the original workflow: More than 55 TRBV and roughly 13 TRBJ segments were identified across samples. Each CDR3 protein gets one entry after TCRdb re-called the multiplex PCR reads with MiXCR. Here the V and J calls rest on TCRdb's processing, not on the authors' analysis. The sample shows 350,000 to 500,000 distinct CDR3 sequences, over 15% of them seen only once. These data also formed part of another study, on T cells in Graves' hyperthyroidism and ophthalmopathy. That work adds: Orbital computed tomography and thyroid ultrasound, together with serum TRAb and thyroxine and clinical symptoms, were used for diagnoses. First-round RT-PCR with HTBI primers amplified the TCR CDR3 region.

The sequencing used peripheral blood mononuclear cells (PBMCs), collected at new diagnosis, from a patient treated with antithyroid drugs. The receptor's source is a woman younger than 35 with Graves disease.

The CDR3 region is CASSQLRSYNEQFF. CDR3 nucleotides: TGTGCCAGCAGTCAACTCCGCTCCTACAATGAGCAGTTCTTC. The chain combines TRBV2 with TRBJ2-1, with unresolved D. CDR3 length: 14 amino acids. In germline, CDR1 is SNHLY, CDR2 FYNNEI. The V and J ends lost 5 bases and 0 bases respectively, with 8 bases between them.